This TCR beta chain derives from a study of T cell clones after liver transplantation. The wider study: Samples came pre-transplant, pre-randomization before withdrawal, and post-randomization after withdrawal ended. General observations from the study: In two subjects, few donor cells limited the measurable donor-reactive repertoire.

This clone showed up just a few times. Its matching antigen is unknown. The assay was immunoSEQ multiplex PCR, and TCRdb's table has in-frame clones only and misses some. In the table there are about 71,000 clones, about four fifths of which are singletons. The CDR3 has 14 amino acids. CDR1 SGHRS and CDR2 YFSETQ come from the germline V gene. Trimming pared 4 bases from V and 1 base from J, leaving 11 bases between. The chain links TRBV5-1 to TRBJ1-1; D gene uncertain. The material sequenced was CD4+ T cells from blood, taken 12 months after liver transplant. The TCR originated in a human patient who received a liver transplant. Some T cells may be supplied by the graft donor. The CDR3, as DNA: TGCGCCAGCAGCAGAGGGAAGGAGAACACTGAAGCTTTCTTT. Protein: CASSRGKENTEAFF.